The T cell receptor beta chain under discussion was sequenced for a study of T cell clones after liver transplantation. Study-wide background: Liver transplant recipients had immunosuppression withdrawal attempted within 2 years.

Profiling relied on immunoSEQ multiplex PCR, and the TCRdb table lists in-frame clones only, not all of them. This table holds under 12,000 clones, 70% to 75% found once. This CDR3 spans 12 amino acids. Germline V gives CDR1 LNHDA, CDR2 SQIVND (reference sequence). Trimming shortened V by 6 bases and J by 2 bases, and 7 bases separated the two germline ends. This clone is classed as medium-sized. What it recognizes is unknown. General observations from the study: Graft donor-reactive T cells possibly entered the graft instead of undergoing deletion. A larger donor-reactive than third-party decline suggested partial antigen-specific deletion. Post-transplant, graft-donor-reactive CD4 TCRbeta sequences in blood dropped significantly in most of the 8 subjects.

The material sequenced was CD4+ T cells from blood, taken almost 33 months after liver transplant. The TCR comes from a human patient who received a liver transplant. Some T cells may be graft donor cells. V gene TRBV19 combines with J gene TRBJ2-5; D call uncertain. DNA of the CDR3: TGTGCCAGTAGGGCTATGCAAGAGACCCAGTACTTC. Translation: CASRAMQETQYF.